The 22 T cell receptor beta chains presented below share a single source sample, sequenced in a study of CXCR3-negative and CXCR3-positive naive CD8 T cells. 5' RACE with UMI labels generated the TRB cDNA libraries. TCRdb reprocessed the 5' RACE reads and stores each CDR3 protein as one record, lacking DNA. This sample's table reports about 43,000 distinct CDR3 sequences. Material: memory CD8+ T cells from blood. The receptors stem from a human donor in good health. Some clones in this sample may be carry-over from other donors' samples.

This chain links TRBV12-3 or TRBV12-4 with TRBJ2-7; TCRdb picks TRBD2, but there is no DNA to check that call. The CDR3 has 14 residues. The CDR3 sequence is CASSLRGEAYEQYF.

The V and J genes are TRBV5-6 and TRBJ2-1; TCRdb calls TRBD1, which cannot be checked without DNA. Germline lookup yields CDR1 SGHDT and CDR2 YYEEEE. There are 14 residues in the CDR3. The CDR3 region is CASSPLTRGNEQFF.

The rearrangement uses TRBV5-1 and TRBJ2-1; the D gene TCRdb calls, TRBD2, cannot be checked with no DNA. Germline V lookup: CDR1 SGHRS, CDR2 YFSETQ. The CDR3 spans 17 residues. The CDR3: CASSSTSGGSYYNEQFF.

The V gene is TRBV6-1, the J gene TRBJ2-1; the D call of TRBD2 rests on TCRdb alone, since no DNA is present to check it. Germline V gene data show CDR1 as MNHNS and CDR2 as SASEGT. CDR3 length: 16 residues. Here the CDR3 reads CASSAAPGPSYNEQFF.

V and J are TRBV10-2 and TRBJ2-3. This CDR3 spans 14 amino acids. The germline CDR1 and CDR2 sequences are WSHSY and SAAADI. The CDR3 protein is CASGEHPNTDTQYF.

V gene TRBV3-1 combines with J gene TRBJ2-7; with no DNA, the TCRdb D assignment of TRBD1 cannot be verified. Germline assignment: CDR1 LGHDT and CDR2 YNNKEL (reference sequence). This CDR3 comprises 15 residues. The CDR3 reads CASSFRQGKVNEQYF.

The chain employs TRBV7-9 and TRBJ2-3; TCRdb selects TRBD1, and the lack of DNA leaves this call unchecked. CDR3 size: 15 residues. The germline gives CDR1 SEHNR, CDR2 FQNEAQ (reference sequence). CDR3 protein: CASSNGRESTDTQYF.

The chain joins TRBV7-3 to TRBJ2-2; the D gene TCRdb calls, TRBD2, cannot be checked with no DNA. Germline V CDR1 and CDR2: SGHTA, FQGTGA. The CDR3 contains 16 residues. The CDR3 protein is CASRSGLAKNTGELFF.

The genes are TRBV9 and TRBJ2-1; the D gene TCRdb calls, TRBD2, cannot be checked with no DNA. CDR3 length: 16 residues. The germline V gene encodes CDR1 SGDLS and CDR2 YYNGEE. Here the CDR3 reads CASRLITSGSGDEQFF.

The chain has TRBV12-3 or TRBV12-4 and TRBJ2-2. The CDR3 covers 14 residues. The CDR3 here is CASSLGPNTGELFF.

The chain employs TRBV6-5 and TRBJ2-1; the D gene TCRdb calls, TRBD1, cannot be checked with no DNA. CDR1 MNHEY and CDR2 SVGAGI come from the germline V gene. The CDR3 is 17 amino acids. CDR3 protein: CASSYRRATWDRDEQFF.

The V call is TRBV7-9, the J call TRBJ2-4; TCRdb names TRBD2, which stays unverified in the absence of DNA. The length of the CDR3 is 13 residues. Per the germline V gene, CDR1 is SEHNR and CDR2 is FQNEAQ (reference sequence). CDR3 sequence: CASSLEGLNIQYF.

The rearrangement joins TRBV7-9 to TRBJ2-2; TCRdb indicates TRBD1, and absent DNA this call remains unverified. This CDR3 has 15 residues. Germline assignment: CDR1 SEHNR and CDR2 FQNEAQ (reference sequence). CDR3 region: CASSLKNRDTGELFF.

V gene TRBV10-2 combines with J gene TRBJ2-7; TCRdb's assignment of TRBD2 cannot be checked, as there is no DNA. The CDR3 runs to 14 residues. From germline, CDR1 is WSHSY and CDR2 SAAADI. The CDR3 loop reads CASRGGLASYEQYF.

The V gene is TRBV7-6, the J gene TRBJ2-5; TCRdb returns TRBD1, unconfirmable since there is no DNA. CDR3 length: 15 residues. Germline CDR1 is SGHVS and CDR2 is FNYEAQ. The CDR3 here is CASTTWGAGQETQYF. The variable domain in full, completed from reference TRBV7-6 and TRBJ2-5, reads GAGVSQSPRYKVTKRGQDVALRCDPISGHVSLYWYRQALGQGPEFLTYFNYEAQQDKSGLPNDRFSAERPEGSISTLTIQRTEQRDSAMYRCASTTWGAGQETQYFGPGTRLLVL.

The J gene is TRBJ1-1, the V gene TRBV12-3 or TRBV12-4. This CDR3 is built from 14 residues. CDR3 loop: CASIPLGQYAEAFF.

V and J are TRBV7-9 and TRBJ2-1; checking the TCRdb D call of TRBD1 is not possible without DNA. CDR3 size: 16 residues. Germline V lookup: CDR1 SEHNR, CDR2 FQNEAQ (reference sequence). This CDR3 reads CASSPRMTVGFNEQFF.

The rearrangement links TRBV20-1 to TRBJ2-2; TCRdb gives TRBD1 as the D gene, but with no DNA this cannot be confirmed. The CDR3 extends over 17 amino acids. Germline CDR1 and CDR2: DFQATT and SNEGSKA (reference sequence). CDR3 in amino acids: CSARDLLRQGDTGELFF.

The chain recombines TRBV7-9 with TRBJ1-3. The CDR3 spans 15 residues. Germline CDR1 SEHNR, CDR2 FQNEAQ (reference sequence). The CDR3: CASSHDESPGNTIYF. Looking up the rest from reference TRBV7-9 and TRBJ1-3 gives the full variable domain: DTGVSQNPRHKITKRGQNVTFRCDPISEHNRLYWYRQTLGQGPEFLTYFQNEAQLEKSRLLSDRFSAERPKGSFSTLEIQRTEQGDSAMYLCASSHDESPGNTIYFGEGSWLTVV.

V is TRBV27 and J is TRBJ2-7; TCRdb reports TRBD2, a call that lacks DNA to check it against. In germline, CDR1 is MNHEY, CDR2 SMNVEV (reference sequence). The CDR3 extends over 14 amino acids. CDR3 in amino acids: CASSPSTTTHEQYF.

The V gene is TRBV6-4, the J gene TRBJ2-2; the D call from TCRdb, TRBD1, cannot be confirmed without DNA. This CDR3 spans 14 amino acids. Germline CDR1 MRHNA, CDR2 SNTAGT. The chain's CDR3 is CASSETGGTGELFF.

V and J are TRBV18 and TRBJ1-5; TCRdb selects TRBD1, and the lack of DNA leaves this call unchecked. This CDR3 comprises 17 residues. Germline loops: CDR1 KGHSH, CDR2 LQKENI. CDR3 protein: CASSPTHQGLSNQPQHF.